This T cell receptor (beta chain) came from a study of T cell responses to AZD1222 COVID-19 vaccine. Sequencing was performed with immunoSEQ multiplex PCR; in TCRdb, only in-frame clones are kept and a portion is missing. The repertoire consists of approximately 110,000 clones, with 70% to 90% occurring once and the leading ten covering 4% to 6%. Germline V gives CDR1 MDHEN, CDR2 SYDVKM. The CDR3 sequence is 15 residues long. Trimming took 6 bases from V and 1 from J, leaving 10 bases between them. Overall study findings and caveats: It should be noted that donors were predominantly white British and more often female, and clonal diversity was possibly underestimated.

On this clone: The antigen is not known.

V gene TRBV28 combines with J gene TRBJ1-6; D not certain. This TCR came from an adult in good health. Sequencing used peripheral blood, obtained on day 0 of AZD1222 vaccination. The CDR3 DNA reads TGTGCCAGCAGGGGCATTGTTTCCTATAATTCACCCCTCCACTTT. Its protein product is CASRGIVSYNSPLHF.